A selection of T cell receptor beta chains follows, all from one sample in a study of identical twins. MiXCR, run by TCRdb on the 5' RACE reads, gives a single entry per CDR3 protein. The sample yields about 470,000 distinct CDR3 sequences, 20% to 25% seen once. This same sample was also taken into another study, of T cells expressing NK-cell markers.

The sequencing input was CD4+ T cells sorted from blood. These receptors came from a woman aged 18-29 years in good health. Each CDR3 is given with its conserved first and last residue. A D gene is named only where the DNA matches it firmly. A row's size may be missing; if present it is once, few, many or a size class.

v_call	j_call	d_call	clone_size	cdr3_aa	cdr3_nt
TRBV20-1	TRBJ1-5	NA	few	CSAREWAQSQPQHF	TGCAGTGCTAGAGAGTGGGCCCAAAGTCAGCCCCAGCATTTT
TRBV5-1	TRBJ2-1	TRBD2	few	CASSLGSGGSSEQFF	TGCGCCAGCAGCTTGGGGAGCGGGGGGAGTAGTGAGCAGTTCTTC
TRBV6-5	TRBJ2-2	TRBD1	few	CASSYPGQGSTGELFF	TGTGCCAGCAGTTACCCGGGACAGGGGTCCACCGGGGAGCTGTTTTTT
TRBV5-1	TRBJ1-1	NA	few	CASSLAAGRTYEAFF	TGCGCCAGCAGCTTGGCCGCGGGGCGAACTTATGAAGCTTTCTTT
TRBV7-2	TRBJ1-1	NA	few	CASSRDFRRNTEAFF	TGTGCCAGCAGCCGGGACTTTAGAAGGAACACTGAAGCTTTCTTT
TRBV11-3	TRBJ2-5	NA	NA	CASSSDGFGETQYF	TGTGCCAGCAGCTCGGACGGGTTTGGGGAGACCCAGTACTTC
TRBV12-3/TRBV12-4	TRBJ2-7	NA	NA	CASSFNSGYEQYF	TGTGCCAGCAGTTTCAATAGCGGATACGAGCAGTACTTC
TRBV12-3/TRBV12-4	TRBJ2-7	TRBD1	NA	CASRTTGVHEQYF	TGTGCCAGCAGAACGACAGGGGTCCACGAGCAGTACTTC
TRBV4-3	TRBJ2-3	NA	few	CASSPSLLDTTQYF	TGCGCCAGCAGCCCTTCCCTCTTGGACACGACGCAGTATTTT
TRBV12-3/TRBV12-4	TRBJ1-3	NA	NA	CAGSLTGNTIYF	TGTGCCGGCAGTCTGACAGGAAACACCATATATTTT
TRBV5-6	TRBJ2-7	NA	NA	CASSLPLGPRDEQYF	TGTGCCAGCAGCCTCCCGCTGGGACCTCGGGACGAGCAGTACTTC
TRBV10-3	TRBJ2-2	TRBD2	few	CAIRSSGRTGELFF	TGTGCCATCAGAAGTAGCGGGAGAACCGGGGAGCTGTTTTTT
TRBV4-3	TRBJ1-1	TRBD1	NA	CASSQTDRVNTEAFF	TGCGCCAGCAGCCAGACCGACAGGGTGAACACTGAAGCTTTCTTT
TRBV12-3/TRBV12-4	TRBJ2-1	TRBD2	few	CASSFRTSGREQFF	TGTGCCAGCAGTTTCCGGACTAGCGGGAGGGAGCAGTTCTTC
TRBV20-1	TRBJ2-7	NA	NA	CSARDLASSYEQYF	TGCAGTGCTAGAGATCTAGCGTCGTCCTACGAGCAGTACTTC
TRBV7-3	TRBJ2-3	NA	few	CASSPHSPPDTQYF	TGTGCCAGCAGCCCACACTCTCCCCCAGATACGCAGTATTTT
TRBV3-1	TRBJ2-1	TRBD2	once	CASSQLSSGGYEQFF	TGTGCCAGCAGCCAACTTTCTAGCGGGGGATATGAGCAGTTCTTC
TRBV29-1	TRBJ2-5	NA	NA	CSVQEGGQYF	TGCAGCGTTCAAGAGGGGGGCCAGTACTTC
TRBV10-3	TRBJ2-1	NA	few	CATRGVEQFF	TGTGCCACGAGAGGTGTAGAGCAGTTCTTC
TRBV12-5	TRBJ2-7	NA	few	CASAQGYEQYF	TGTGCTAGCGCACAGGGCTACGAGCAGTACTTC
TRBV12-3/TRBV12-4	TRBJ1-5	NA	NA	CASSLVYQPQHF	TGTGCCAGCAGTTTGGTCTATCAGCCCCAGCATTTT
TRBV6-5	TRBJ2-7	NA	few	CASSYSGQPYEQYF	TGTGCCAGCAGTTACTCGGGACAACCGTACGAGCAGTACTTC
TRBV7-9	TRBJ1-1	TRBD1	few	CASSPDRGPITEAFF	TGTGCCAGCAGCCCGGACAGGGGGCCTATTACTGAAGCTTTCTTT
TRBV6-1	TRBJ1-6	NA	many	CASSRGPAPLHF	TGTGCCAGCAGCCGGGGCCCGGCACCCCTCCACTTT
TRBV28	TRBJ2-7	NA	few	CASSLGLRSPYEQYF	TGTGCCAGCAGTTTAGGACTGAGAAGCCCTTACGAGCAGTACTTC
TRBV10-1	TRBJ2-1	NA	few	CASSDAWYNEQFF	TGCGCCAGCAGTGACGCGTGGTACAATGAGCAGTTCTTC
TRBV10-3	TRBJ2-2	TRBD2	NA	CAISPSGRASTGELFF	TGTGCCATCAGTCCTAGCGGGAGGGCCAGCACCGGGGAGCTGTTTTTT
TRBV12-5	TRBJ1-4	NA	NA	CASGHARTVNNEKLFF	TGTGCTAGTGGACACGCTCGGACGGTTAATAATGAAAAACTGTTTTTT
TRBV2	TRBJ2-1	TRBD2	few	CASRKTSGSSYNEQFF	TGTGCCAGCAGAAAGACTAGCGGATCATCGTACAATGAGCAGTTCTTC
TRBV6-2/TRBV6-3	TRBJ2-7	TRBD2	NA	CASSPWTSIEQYF	TGTGCCAGCAGTCCCTGGACTAGCATCGAGCAGTACTTC
TRBV6-2/TRBV6-3	TRBJ2-7	NA	NA	CASTPGPIYEQYF	TGTGCCAGCACTCCGGGGCCCATCTACGAGCAGTACTTC
TRBV20-1	TRBJ2-1	TRBD2	NA	CSALRLAGGPSYNEQFF	TGCAGTGCTTTACGACTAGCGGGAGGGCCCTCCTACAATGAGCAGTTCTTC
TRBV20-1	TRBJ1-4	TRBD1	NA	CSATTGTGVEKLFF	TGCAGTGCTACAACCGGGACAGGGGTCGAAAAACTGTTTTTT
TRBV20-1	TRBJ2-2	TRBD2	few	CSARTSNINGELFF	TGCAGTGCCCGGACTAGCAATATTAACGGGGAGCTGTTTTTT
TRBV3-1	TRBJ1-6	NA	NA	CASSQDVGSPLHF	TGTGCCAGCAGCCAAGATGTAGGTTCACCCCTCCACTTT
TRBV20-1	TRBJ1-5	TRBD1	NA	CSASSQGGLSNQPQHF	TGCAGTGCTAGTTCGCAGGGGGGGTTGAGCAATCAGCCCCAGCATTTT
TRBV20-1	TRBJ2-1	TRBD2	few	CSARGRSTSGSWEQFF	TGCAGTGCTAGAGGGCGGTCTACTAGCGGGTCATGGGAGCAGTTCTTC